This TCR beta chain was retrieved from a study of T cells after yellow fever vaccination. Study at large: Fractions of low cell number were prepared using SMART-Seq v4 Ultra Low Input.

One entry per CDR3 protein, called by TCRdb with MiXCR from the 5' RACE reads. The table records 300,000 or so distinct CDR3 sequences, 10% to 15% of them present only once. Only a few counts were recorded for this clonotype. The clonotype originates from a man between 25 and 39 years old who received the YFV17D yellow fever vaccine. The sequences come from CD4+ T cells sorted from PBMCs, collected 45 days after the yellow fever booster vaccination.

The CDR3 sequence is CASSYGQGPSNTGELFF. CDR3 DNA: TGTGCCAGCAGTTACGGGCAGGGCCCGTCGAACACCGGGGAGCTGTTTTTT. The rearrangement uses TRBV6-5 and TRBJ2-2; D may be TRBD1 (5 bases). V lost 2 bases, J lost 0 bases, and 13 bases lay in between. The germline V gene encodes CDR1 MNHEY and CDR2 SVGAGI. The CDR3 is 17 amino acids.